A single sample gave rise to the 3 T cell receptor beta chains below, sequenced in a study of glioma-infiltrating T cells. Using RNA template, CDR3s of TCR alpha and beta were amplified with iRepertoire arm-PCR. TCRdb recomputed calls from the multiplex PCR reads with MiXCR, one row per CDR3 protein. The sample carries 300,000 to 450,000 distinct CDR3 sequences, about two fifths recorded once. Sequenced sample: glioma tissue, nonneoplastic brain tissue, or PBMCs (not recorded which). The receptors were sampled from a human donor with low-grade glioma or glioblastoma, undergoing nonglioma brain surgery, or in good health (not recorded which).

CDR3 sequence reads: CASHSIGYYKEQYF. In DNA form, the CDR3 reads TGTGCCAGTCATAGTATAGGATACTATAAAGAGCAGTACTTC. The chain joins TRBV19 to TRBJ2-7; D call uncertain. The CDR3 has 14 amino acids. The germline V gene encodes CDR1 LNHDA and CDR2 SQIVND (reference sequence). Trimming took off 8 bases at V and 7 bases at J, with 21 bases between the two ends.

This chain joins TRBV20-1 and TRBJ2-1, with TRBD2 matching over 8 bases. The CDR3 totals 13 residues. J was trimmed by 15 bases and V by 0 bases; bases with no gene match: 10. The V gene's germline CDR1 is DFQATT and CDR2 SNEGSKA (reference sequence). CDR3 in amino acids: CSARDPQGLAGFF. In nucleotides, the CDR3 is TGCAGTGCTAGAGACCCCCAGGGGCTAGCGGGGTTCTTC.

In regard to this clonotype: One junction end does not reproduce the germline sequence, and a read error may be involved. The chain is built from TRBV27 and TRBJ2-7, with 8 bases matching TRBD1. Looked up from germline, CDR1 is MNHEY and CDR2 is SMNVEV (reference sequence). The CDR3 consists of 14 residues. The CDR3 DNA reads TGTGCCACCAGTCTCGGGACAGGAGTCTACGAGCAGTACTTC. As protein: CATSLGTGVYEQYF.